The clone carrying this T cell receptor beta chain was counted a few times. The antigen is unknown. Through a sample-barcoded 5' primer and a J-beta primer mix, a second PCR was run for roughly 6 to 11 cycles. Using its own MiXCR run on the 5' RACE reads, TCRdb lists one record per CDR3 protein. This sample has under 1 million distinct CDR3 sequences, with approximately 44% found just once. This record belongs to a study of blood T cells in healthy people across ages. Overall study results and limits: Percentage of naive T cells showed a strong correlation with TCR beta diversity.

Per the germline V gene, CDR1 is LGHNA and CDR2 is YNFKEQ. This CDR3 region has 18 residues. Germline trimming cut 1 base from V and 3 bases from J; bases unmatched to any gene: 12. The source of this sequence is a man aged 55 to 70 in good health. The sequenced sample was blood. The rearrangement joins TRBV4-2 to TRBJ2-3; 8 bases map to TRBD2. The CDR3, as DNA: TGTGCCAGCAGCCAAGGCGCGACGGTGACTAGCGTAACAGATACGCAGTATTTT. Translating gives CASSQGATVTSVTDTQYF.